This T cell receptor (beta chain) was sequenced during a study of T cell repertoires in cytomegalovirus infection (dated by TCRdb to between 2017 and 2020). Looking at the study overall: Alongside well-studied HLA-B-restricted epitopes, the peptide stimulations were aimed at recently identified HLA-C-restricted CMV epitopes, whose presentation resists viral immunomodulation. Donor HLA type was relevant to the analysis, as public TCR beta signatures indicated carriage of CMV infection together with the matching HLA type.

Instrument used: Illumina HiSeq 1500. The raw public data were reprocessed by TCRdb itself: fastp quality trimming at Q25, MiXCR clonotype calling, in-frame beta chains only. Under each unique CDR3 protein, matching rows form one entry showing the most common genes and DNA. The sample table holds around 570,000 distinct CDR3 sequences, of which approximately 40% were seen once. The ten largest clones represent 48% of the sample. Reading the label with the study, this specimen's treatment or condition is: in vitro stimulation with specific CMV peptide epitopes to enrich CMV-specific T cells. What the study reported, not specific to this receptor: Cumulative frequency of public TCR beta family members discriminated carriers of CMV infection plus the relevant HLA type in this cohort and an independent approximately 350-donor cohort. The ex vivo response was dominated by HLA-C-restricted CMV-specific TCR beta clonotypes, which also provided the single most frequent clonotype in two of eight donors.

Turning to this clonotype: The antigen it recognizes is unknown. No base qualities exist here, and no much larger clone lies one base off it.

V is cut by 4 bases and J by 1 base, and the space between the germline ends is 17 bases. The CDR3 contains 17 residues, cysteine and phenylalanine counted. Solely the CDR3 DNA is kept, with 51 bases framed from the first base. The germline V gene gives CDR1 as MGHRA and CDR2 as YSYEKL. This receptor was identified in a human donor in good health (CMV status not recorded). Some clones in this sample may be carry-over from other donors' samples. The sample here was cultured PBMCs, taken from culture after CMV antigen stimulation. This receptor chain uses TRBV4-1 and TRBJ1-5; TRBD1 is a possible D gene, resting on 6 matching bases. The bases are TGCGCCAGCAGCCCTTACCCTCGGGGGGCAAGCAATCAGCCCCAGCATTTT. Translated, this gives CASSPYPRGASNQPQHF.